The TCR beta chain under discussion was sequenced for a study of T cells after yellow fever vaccination. Findings and caveats of the study: There was a small share of clonotypes that showed up in both the CD4 and CD8 compartments.

Note on this clonotype: Its cognate antigen is unknown.

In making TCR cDNA, 5'RACE template switching added a universal primer site and UMIs to it. TCRdb reprocessed the 5' RACE reads via MiXCR and lists one record per CDR3 protein. The sample holds 100,000 to 150,000 distinct CDR3 sequences, 7.5% to 10% seen once. This TCR derives from a man between 18 and 35 years old who received the YFV17D yellow fever vaccine. Sequenced material: CD8+ T cells sorted from PBMCs, taken on the day of the yellow fever booster vaccination.

Here the CDR3 DNA reads TGTGCCAGCACCCCAGACACCACCAATTCACCCCTCCACTTT. Protein: CASTPDTTNSPLHF. The chain uses TRBV12-3 or TRBV12-4 and TRBJ1-6; D remains ambiguous. V lost 7 bases and J 7 bases, leaving 14 bases between the germline ends. The CDR3 spans 14 residues.